These 17 T cell receptor beta chains originate from one sample sequenced in a study of blood T cell repertoires in COVID-19. Profiling relied on immunoSEQ multiplex PCR, and the TCRdb table lists in-frame clones only, not all of them. This sample has around 230,000 clones; 80% to 90% occur once, and the top ten carry 0.72%. Specimen: peripheral blood. The receptors come from a man aged 40-55 years with acute or convalescent COVID-19.

The CDR3 is CASSQPAGTIPTGELFF. CDR3 coding DNA: TGCGCCAGCAGCCAACCAGCCGGGACAATCCCCACCGGGGAGCTGTTTTTT. The chain employs TRBV4-1 and TRBJ2-2; D possibly corresponds to TRBD1 (6 bases). The CDR3 contains 17 residues. V lost 2 bases and J lost 4, with 17 bases in between. Germline V CDR1 and CDR2: MGHRA, YSYEKL.

This chain uses TRBV6-5 with TRBJ1-1; possible D gene TRBD1, 5 bases. The CDR3 loop spans 14 amino acids. Germline V CDR1 and CDR2: MNHEY, SVGAGI. V was pared by 8 bases and J by 0 bases, with 13 bases between. CDR3 sequence: CASQANRLNTEAFF. CDR3 DNA sequence: TGTGCCAGCCAGGCAAACAGGCTGAACACTGAAGCTTTCTTT.

The rearrangement joins TRBV7-9 to TRBJ2-1; D ambiguous. This CDR3 is 12 amino acids long. The V end was cut by 1 base, the J end by 13 bases, with 11 bases between. The germline CDR1 and CDR2 sequences are SEHNR and FQNEAQ (reference sequence). The DNA of the CDR3 is TGTGCCAGCAGCTTAGATGTGCCTAGACAGTTCTTC. It translates to CASSLDVPRQFF.

The chain employs TRBV2 and TRBJ2-7; TRBD2 agrees at 7 bases. The CDR3 sequence is 14 residues long. Losses at the gene ends were 10 bases for V and 0 bases for J; bases not matched to a gene: 9. The germline V gene has CDR1 SNHLY and CDR2 FYNNEI. The CDR3 DNA is TGTGCCACCTATAGCGGGCCGAGCTCCTACGAGCAGTACTTC. This codes for CATYSGPSSYEQYF.

The V call is TRBV28, the J call TRBJ2-1, with 7 bases fitting TRBD2. CDR3 size: 15 residues. The ends lost 7 bases at V and 10 bases at J; junction bases unmatched: 16. The germline V gene has CDR1 MDHEN and CDR2 SYDVKM. CDR3 DNA: TGTGCCAGCAACCCTATTAGGGTTAGGACTAGGGAGCAGTTCTTC. This codes for CASNPIRVRTREQFF.

The chain has TRBV30 and TRBJ2-1; D may be TRBD1 (6 bases). The V end was cut by 2 bases, the J end by 0 bases, with 14 bases between. CDR1 is GTSNPN and CDR2 is SVGIG in the germline V gene (reference sequence). This CDR3 is 16 amino acids long. The DNA for the CDR3 is TGTGCCTGGAGTCGGGGCGTAGGGGGCTCCTACAATGAGCAGTTCTTC. As protein: CAWSRGVGGSYNEQFF.

The V call is TRBV11-2, the J call TRBJ2-3; 9 bases are shared with TRBD2. This CDR3 region has 18 residues. Germline CDR1 is SGHAT and CDR2 is FQNNGV. Germline trimming cut 6 bases from V and 6 bases from J; bases unmatched to any gene: 19. The CDR3 loop reads CASSFITGTSLPGDTQYF. CDR3 sequence (DNA): TGTGCCAGCAGTTTTATCACCGGGACTAGCCTCCCGGGGGATACGCAGTATTTT.

This clone was seen a single time. This chain connects TRBV7-6 to TRBJ2-6, with D possibly matching TRBD1 (7 bases). The CDR3 loop spans 13 amino acids. Germline lookup yields CDR1 SGHVS and CDR2 FNYEAQ. The CDR3 DNA follows: TGTGCAAGCGGCTGGGGGGACAGATACGTCCTGACTTTC. This gives the protein CASGWGDRYVLTF.

In DNA form, the CDR3 reads TGCGCCAGCAGCCCCGGGACTAGAGGGGGGGAGACCCAGTACTTC. This sequence encodes CASSPGTRGGETQYF. V is TRBV5-1 and J is TRBJ2-5; 8 bases line up with TRBD2. The CDR3 is 15 amino acids. The V and J ends lost 4 bases and 5 bases, in that order; junction bases with no gene match: 10. The germline V gene encodes CDR1 SGHRS and CDR2 YFSETQ.

This chain connects TRBV28 to TRBJ1-5, with 9 bases lining up with TRBD1. V lost 5 bases, J lost 3 bases, and 11 bases stayed unmatched. CDR3 length: 17 amino acids. Germline V lookup: CDR1 MDHEN, CDR2 SYDVKM. The CDR3 protein is CASSLTGTGRFNQPQHF. The CDR3 DNA follows: TGTGCCAGCAGTCTGACCGGGACAGGGAGATTCAATCAGCCCCAGCATTTT.

This clone was recorded a few times. The chain carries TRBV29-1 and TRBJ2-5; the D gene is possibly TRBD1 (7 bases). Germline CDR1 is SQVTM and CDR2 is ANQGSEA. This CDR3 has 13 residues. V dropped 5 bases and J dropped 5 bases, with 15 bases sitting between them. CDR3 protein: CSVSGGPLETQYF. CDR3 DNA: TGCAGCGTTTCAGGGGGGCCATTGGAGACCCAGTACTTC. The variable domain in full, with the rest retrieved from reference TRBV29-1 and TRBJ2-5, is SAVISQKPSRDICQRGTSLTIQCQVDSQVTMMFWYRQQPGQSLTLIATANQGSEATYESGFVIDKFPISRPNLTFSTLTVSNMSPEDSSIYLCSVSGGPLETQYFGPGTRLLVL.

The chain couples TRBV24-1 to TRBJ2-1; 13 bases are a match to TRBD2. V lost 3 bases to trimming and J lost 9 bases; unmatched junction nucleotides: 4. This CDR3 spans 15 amino acids. Germline V gene data show CDR1 as KGHDR and CDR2 as SFDVKD. The CDR3 nucleotides read TGTGCCACCAGTGATACTAGCGGGAGGGCCGGTGAGCAGTTCTTC. Its protein is CATSDTSGRAGEQFF.

This chain connects TRBV5-4 to TRBJ2-3; D call uncertain. Germline V gene data show CDR1 as SGHNT and CDR2 as YYREEE (reference sequence). The CDR3 is 15 amino acids. V gave up 2 bases and J gave up 0 bases, with 10 bases separating them. The CDR3 sequence is CASSFGGSSTDTQYF. The CDR3 nucleotides read TGTGCCAGCAGCTTCGGCGGTTCTAGCACAGATACGCAGTATTTT.

The chain joins TRBV11-2 to TRBJ2-3; D is uncertain. The CDR3 consists of 12 residues. Germline CDR1 and CDR2: SGHAT and FQNNGV. V was clipped by 5 bases and J by 3 bases, with 6 bases between them. Written as DNA, the CDR3 is TGTGCCAGCAGCATATTAACAGATACGCAGTATTTT. Residues: CASSILTDTQYF.

V gene TRBV6-2 or TRBV6-3 combines with J gene TRBJ2-3, with TRBD2 matching over 9 bases. The germline gives CDR1 MNHEY, CDR2 SVGEGT. V lost 2 bases, J lost 3 bases, and 3 bases stayed unmatched. The CDR3 covers 15 residues. The CDR3 sequence: CASSYGAGGTDTQYF. The CDR3 coding sequence is TGTGCCAGCAGTTACGGAGCGGGAGGTACAGATACGCAGTATTTT.

The chain recombines TRBV4-1 with TRBJ2-7; D may be TRBD1 (5 bases). CDR1 and CDR2 from the germline V gene are MGHRA and YSYEKL. This CDR3 has 15 residues. The V and J ends lost 0 bases and 3 bases respectively, with 12 bases between them. CDR3 residues: CASSQDRARVYEQYF. The DNA of the CDR3 is TGCGCCAGCAGCCAAGATCGGGCCAGGGTCTACGAGCAGTACTTC.

Only a few counts were recorded for this clone. The rearrangement joins TRBV7-8 to TRBJ1-4; D unclear. This CDR3 contains 15 residues. V lost 5 bases and J 2 bases, leaving 12 bases between the germline ends. The germline CDR1 and CDR2 sequences are SGHVS and FQNEAQ. This chain's CDR3 is CASSPLLATNEKLFF. The CDR3 DNA reads TGTGCCAGCAGCCCCCTCCTAGCCACTAATGAAAAACTGTTTTTT.